There are many counts of the clone carrying this T cell receptor (beta chain). Its antigen remains unknown. MiXCR was run by TCRdb on the 5' RACE reads, yielding one entry per CDR3 protein. The data contain some 60,000 distinct CDR3 sequences, just under 30% of them singletons. Findings and limits, study-wide: The TCR gene usage of tumor memory CD4+ T cells clustered together with blood and lymph node memory CD4+ cells and with lymph node naive CD4+ cells. Tumor-infiltrating Treg TCR alpha and beta sequences overlapped most with tumor naive CD4+ T cells, then blood naive.

CD25-based Treg depletion was applied to purified naive CD4+ T cells. This CDR3 has 15 amino acids. V was shortened by 2 bases and J by 2 bases, with 11 bases between the two germline ends. The germline CDR1 and CDR2 sequences are KGHDR and SFDVKD. This receptor was obtained from a female donor with breast cancer. The chain combines TRBV24-1 with TRBJ2-5; D is perhaps TRBD1 (6 bases). The specimen was tumor-infiltrating naive CD4+ T cells sorted from the breast tumor. Described subset: naive CD4+ T cells, CD4+CD45RA+CD25-. CDR3 bases: TGTGCCACCAGTGATTCAGGACAGAGGCAAGAGACCCAGTACTTC. It is translated as CATSDSGQRQETQYF.